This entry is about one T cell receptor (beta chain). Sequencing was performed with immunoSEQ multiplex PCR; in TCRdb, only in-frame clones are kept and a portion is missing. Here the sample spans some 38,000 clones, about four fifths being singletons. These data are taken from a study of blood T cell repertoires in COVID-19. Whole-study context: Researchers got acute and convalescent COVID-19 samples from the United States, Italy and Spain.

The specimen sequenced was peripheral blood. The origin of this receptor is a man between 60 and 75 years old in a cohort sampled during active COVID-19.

Here the CDR3 reads CASSLEQGSTEAFF. CDR3 DNA: TGTGCCAGCAGCTTAGAACAGGGGAGCACTGAAGCTTTCTTT. This chain joins TRBV7-2 and TRBJ1-1, with 7 bases matching TRBD1. V dropped 1 base and J dropped 4; count of bases not matched to a gene: 3. The CDR3 runs 14 residues. The germline V gene encodes CDR1 SGHTA and CDR2 FQGNSA.